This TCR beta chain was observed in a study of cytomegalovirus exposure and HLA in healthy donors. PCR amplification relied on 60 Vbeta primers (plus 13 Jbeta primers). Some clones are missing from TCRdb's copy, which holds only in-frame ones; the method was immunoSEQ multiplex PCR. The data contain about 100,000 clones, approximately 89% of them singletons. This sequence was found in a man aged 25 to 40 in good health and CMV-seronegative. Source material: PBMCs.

CDR3 nucleotides: TGTGCCAGCAGCTTTAAGTCCGGACAACGGGACAATGAGCAGTTCTTC. Translating it yields CASSFKSGQRDNEQFF. V gene TRBV5-6 combines with J gene TRBJ2-1, with a weak D call TRBD1 (5 bases). CDR1 and CDR2 from the germline V gene are SGHDT and YYEEEE. The germline V and J ends were trimmed by 2 bases and 5 bases, with 17 bases remaining between them. The CDR3 runs 16 residues.